This T cell receptor (beta chain) was observed in a study of OX40 agonist ivuxolimab in advanced cancers. Whole-study context: Dose-escalation patients were diagnosed with hepatocellular carcinoma, melanoma, renal cell cancer or head and neck cancer.

Study observations and caveats: CD8+ T cells were the subset that, on average, had more expanded clones than CD4+.

This clone was detected only once. Its antigen remains unidentified. Distinct nucleotide sequences in the sample also encode this CDR3. Repertoires were generated with immunoSEQ multiplex PCR, while TCRdb's copy carries only in-frame clones and drops some. This table holds 25,000 or so clones, 88% found once. V was trimmed by 3 bases and J by 2 bases, leaving 8 bases between them. CDR1 and CDR2 (germline): SGHRS, YFSETQ. The CDR3 is made up of 13 amino acids. This chain links TRBV5-1 with TRBJ2-5; the D is unclear. This receptor was obtained from an adult with an advanced solid tumor such as melanoma, head and neck, liver or kidney cancer. The material was CD4+ or CD8+ T cells sorted from blood, obtained in a trial of the OX40 agonist ivuxolimab. The CDR3 nucleotides read TGCGCCAGCAGCTCGGGTCAACAAGAGACCCAGTACTTC. This translates into CASSSGQQETQYF.